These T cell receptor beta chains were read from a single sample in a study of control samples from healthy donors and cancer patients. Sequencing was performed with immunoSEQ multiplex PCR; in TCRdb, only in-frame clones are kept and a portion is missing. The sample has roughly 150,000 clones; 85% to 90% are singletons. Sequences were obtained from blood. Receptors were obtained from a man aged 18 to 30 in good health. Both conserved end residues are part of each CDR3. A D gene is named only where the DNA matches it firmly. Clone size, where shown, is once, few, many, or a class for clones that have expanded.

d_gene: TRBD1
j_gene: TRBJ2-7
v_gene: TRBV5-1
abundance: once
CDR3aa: CASSWGQGPYEQYF
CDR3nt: TGCGCCAGCAGCTGGGGACAGGGTCCCTACGAGCAGTACTTC

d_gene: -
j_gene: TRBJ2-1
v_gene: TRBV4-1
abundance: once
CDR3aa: CASSQRGALGGSYNEQFF
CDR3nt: TGCGCCAGCAGCCAGCGAGGGGCCCTTGGGGGCTCCTACAATGAGCAGTTCTTC

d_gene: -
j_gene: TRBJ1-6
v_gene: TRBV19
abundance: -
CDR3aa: CASSSGRLVSPLHF
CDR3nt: TGTGCCAGTAGTTCAGGACGGCTTGTTTCACCCCTCCACTTT

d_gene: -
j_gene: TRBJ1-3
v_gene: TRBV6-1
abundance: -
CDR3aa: CASSDGSSGNTIYF
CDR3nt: TGTGCCAGCAGTGACGGGTCCTCTGGAAACACCATATATTTT

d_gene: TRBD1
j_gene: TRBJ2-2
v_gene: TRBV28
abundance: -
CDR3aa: CASSRGQLNTGELFF
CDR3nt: TGTGCCAGCAGTCGGGGACAGCTAAACACCGGGGAGCTGTTTTTT

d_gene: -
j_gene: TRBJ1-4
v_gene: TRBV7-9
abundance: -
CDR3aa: CASSLARRGTLNEKLFF
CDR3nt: TGTGCCAGCAGCTTAGCCCGACGGGGAACACTTAATGAAAAACTGTTTTTT

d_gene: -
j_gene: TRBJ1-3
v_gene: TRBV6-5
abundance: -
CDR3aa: CATQLGGTGNTIYF
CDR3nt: TGTGCCACGCAACTAGGGGGAACTGGAAACACCATATATTTT

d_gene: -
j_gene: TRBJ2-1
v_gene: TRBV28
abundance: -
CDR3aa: CASSPASNNEQFF
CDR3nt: TGTGCCAGCAGTCCCGCCAGTAACAATGAGCAGTTCTTC

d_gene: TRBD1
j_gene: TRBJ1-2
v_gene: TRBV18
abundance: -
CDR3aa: CASSPGTGGIAAIGGYTF
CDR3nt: TGTGCCAGCTCGCCCGGGACAGGGGGTATCGCCGCCATAGGAGGCTACACCTTC

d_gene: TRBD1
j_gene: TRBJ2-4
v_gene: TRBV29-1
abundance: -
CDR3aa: CSVAARGRGGKNIQYF
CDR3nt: TGCAGCGTTGCGGCAAGGGGGCGCGGTGGGAAAAACATTCAGTACTTC

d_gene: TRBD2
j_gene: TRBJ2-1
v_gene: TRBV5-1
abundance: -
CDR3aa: CASSLVASGGSAAEQFF
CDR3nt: TGCGCCAGCAGCTTGGTCGCTAGCGGGGGCTCCGCGGCTGAGCAGTTCTTC

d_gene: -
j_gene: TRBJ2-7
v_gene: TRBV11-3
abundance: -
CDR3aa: CASSRNPGDYEQYF
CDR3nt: TGTGCCAGCAGCCGAAACCCGGGGGACTACGAGCAGTACTTC

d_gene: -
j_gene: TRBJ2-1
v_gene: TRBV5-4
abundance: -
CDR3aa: CASSFGTSSYNEQFF
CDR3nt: TGTGCCAGCAGCTTTGGCACGAGCTCCTACAATGAGCAGTTCTTC

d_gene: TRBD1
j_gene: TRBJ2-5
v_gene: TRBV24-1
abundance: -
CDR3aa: CATSDRSTGVGETQYF
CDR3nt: TGTGCCACCAGTGATCGATCCACAGGGGTAGGCGAGACCCAGTACTTC

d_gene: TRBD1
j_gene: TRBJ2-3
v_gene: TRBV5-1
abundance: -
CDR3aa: CASSLGQGPDTQYF
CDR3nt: TGCGCCAGCAGCTTGGGACAGGGGCCAGATACGCAGTATTTT

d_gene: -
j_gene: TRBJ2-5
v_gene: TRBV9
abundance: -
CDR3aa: CASSPQAGSETQYF
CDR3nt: TGTGCCAGCAGCCCGCAGGCGGGGTCAGAGACCCAGTACTTC

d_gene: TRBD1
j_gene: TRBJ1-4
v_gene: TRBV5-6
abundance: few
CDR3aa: CASSLGQGLSNEKLFF
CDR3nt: TGTGCCAGCAGCTTGGGACAGGGCCTGAGTAATGAAAAACTGTTTTTT

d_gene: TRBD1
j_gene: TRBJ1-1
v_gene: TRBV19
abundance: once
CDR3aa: CASSIGPGTDTEAFF
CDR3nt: TGTGCCAGTAGTATAGGACCCGGGACAGACACTGAAGCTTTCTTT

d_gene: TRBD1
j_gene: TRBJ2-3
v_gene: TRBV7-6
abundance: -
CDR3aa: CASSLPGGATQYF
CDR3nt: TGTGCCAGCAGCTTACCAGGGGGAGCTACGCAGTATTTT

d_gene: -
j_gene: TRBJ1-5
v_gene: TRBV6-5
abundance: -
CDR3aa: CASRDRLNQPQHF
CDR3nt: TGTGCCAGCAGGGACAGACTCAATCAGCCCCAGCATTTT

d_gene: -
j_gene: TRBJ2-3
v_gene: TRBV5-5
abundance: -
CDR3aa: CASSLEVGINTQYF
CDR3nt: TGTGCCAGCAGCCTGGAAGTAGGGATCAATACGCAGTATTTT

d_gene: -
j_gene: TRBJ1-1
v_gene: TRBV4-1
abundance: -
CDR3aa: CASSRRGGPNTEAFF
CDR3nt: TGCGCCAGCAGCCGTAGGGGCGGTCCGAACACTGAAGCTTTCTTT

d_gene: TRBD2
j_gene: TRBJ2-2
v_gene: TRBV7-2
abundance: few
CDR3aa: CASSLGTSGGRSGELFF
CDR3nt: TGTGCCAGCAGCTTAGGGACTAGCGGGGGAAGATCCGGGGAGCTGTTTTTT

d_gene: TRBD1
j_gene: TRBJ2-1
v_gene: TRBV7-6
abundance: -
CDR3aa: CASSPPRTGFNEQFF
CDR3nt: TGTGCCAGCAGCCCCCCCCGGACAGGGTTCAATGAGCAGTTCTTC

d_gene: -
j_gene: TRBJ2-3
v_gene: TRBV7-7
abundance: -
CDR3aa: CASSTDYTDTQYF
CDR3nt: TGTGCTAGCAGCACAGACTACACAGATACGCAGTATTTT

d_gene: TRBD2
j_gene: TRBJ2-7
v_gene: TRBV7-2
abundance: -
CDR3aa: CASSYPVRGGLYEQYF
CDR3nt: TGTGCCAGCAGCTACCCCGTCCGGGGGGGCCTCTACGAGCAGTACTTC

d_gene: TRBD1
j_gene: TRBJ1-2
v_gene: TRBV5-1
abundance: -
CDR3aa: CASSLRDRGVNYGYTF
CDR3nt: TGCGCCAGCAGCCTCCGGGACAGGGGGGTGAACTATGGCTACACCTTC

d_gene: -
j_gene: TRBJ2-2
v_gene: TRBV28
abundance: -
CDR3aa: CASSFGAERGAGELFF
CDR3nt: TGTGCCAGCAGTTTCGGCGCCGAAAGAGGGGCCGGGGAGCTGTTTTTT

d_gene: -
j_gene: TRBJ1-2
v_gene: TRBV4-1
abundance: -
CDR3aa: CASSQAEGSYGYTF
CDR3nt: TGCGCCAGCAGCCAAGCGGAGGGCAGCTATGGCTACACCTTC

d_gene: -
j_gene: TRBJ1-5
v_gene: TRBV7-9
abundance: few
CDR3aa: CASSPDSNQPQHF
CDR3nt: TGTGCCAGCAGCCCCGACAGCAATCAGCCCCAGCATTTT

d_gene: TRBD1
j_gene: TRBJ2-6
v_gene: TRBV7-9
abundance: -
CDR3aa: CASSGWGTDGANVLTF
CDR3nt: TGTGCCAGCAGCGGCTGGGGGACAGATGGGGCCAACGTCCTGACTTTC

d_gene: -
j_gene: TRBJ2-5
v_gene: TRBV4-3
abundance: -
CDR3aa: CASSQYRGNQETQYF
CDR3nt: TGCGCCAGCAGCCAATATCGGGGAAACCAAGAGACCCAGTACTTC

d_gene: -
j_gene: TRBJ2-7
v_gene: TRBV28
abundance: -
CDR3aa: CASSLVHRSSYEQYF
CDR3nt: TGTGCCAGCAGTTTAGTGCACAGGAGCTCCTACGAGCAGTACTTC

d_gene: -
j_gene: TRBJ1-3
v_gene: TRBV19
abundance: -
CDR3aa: CASSIAVASGNTIYF
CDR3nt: TGTGCCAGTAGTATTGCCGTAGCCTCTGGAAACACCATATATTTT

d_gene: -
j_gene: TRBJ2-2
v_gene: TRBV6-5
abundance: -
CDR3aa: CASSPSWPPGELFF
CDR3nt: TGTGCCAGCAGCCCCAGTTGGCCGCCCGGGGAGCTGTTTTTT

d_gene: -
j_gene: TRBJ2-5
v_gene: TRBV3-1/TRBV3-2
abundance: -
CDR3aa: CASSQDKWQGRETQYF
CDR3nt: TGTGCCAGCAGCCAAGATAAATGGCAGGGCAGGGAGACCCAGTACTTC

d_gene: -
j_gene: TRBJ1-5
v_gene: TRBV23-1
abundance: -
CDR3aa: CASSQYSRGAVSNQPQHF
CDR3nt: TGCGCCAGCAGTCAATACTCCCGGGGGGCCGTATCCAATCAGCCCCAGCATTTT

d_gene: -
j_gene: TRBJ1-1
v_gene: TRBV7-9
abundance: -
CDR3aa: CASSLQRGAEAFF
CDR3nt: TGTGCCAGCAGCCTTCAACGGGGCGCTGAAGCTTTCTTT

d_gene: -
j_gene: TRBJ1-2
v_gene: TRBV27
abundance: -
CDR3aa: CATLDLSWGYTF
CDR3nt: TGTGCCACCCTTGATCTGTCTTGGGGCTACACCTTC

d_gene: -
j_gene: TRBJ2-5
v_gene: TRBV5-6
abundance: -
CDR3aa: CASSFRVRETQYF
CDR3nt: TGTGCCAGCAGTTTCAGGGTAAGAGAGACCCAGTACTTC

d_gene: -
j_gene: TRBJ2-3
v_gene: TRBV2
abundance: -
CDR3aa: CASSQDSNTDTQYF
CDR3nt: TGTGCCAGCAGTCAGGACTCAAACACAGATACGCAGTATTTT

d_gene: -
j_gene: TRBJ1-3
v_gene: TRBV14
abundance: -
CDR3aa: CASSQDLSGNTIYF
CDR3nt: TGTGCCAGCAGCCAAGATCTTTCCGGAAACACCATATATTTT

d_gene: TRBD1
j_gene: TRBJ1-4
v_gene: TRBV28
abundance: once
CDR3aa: CASSLGGQGRREKLFF
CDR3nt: TGTGCCAGCAGTTTAGGTGGACAGGGACGGCGAGAAAAACTGTTTTTT

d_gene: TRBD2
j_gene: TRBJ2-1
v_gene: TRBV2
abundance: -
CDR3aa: CASSEDFPGLGNNEQFF
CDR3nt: TGTGCCAGCAGTGAAGATTTCCCGGGACTAGGCAACAATGAGCAGTTCTTC

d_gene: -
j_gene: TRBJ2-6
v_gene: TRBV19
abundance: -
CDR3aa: CASNRGASSGANVLTF
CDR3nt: TGTGCCAGTAACCGGGGAGCTAGCTCTGGGGCCAACGTCCTGACTTTC

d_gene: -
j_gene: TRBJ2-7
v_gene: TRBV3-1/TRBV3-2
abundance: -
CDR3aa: CASSRDSYEQYF
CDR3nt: TGTGCCAGCAGCCGAGACAGCTACGAGCAGTACTTC

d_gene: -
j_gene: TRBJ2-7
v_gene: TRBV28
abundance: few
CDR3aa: CAHSETYEQYF
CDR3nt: TGTGCCCATTCAGAGACCTACGAGCAGTACTTC

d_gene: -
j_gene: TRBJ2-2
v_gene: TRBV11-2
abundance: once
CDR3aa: CASRQRNTGELFF
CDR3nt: TGTGCCAGCAGGCAAAGAAACACCGGGGAGCTGTTTTTT

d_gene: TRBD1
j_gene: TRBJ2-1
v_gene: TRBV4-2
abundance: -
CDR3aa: CASSHKRDRDNEQFF
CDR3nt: TGTGCCAGCAGCCATAAAAGAGACAGGGACAATGAGCAGTTCTTC

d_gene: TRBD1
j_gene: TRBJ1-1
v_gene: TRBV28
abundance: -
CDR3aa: CASRKGTDEAFF
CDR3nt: TGTGCCAGCAGGAAAGGGACAGATGAAGCTTTCTTT

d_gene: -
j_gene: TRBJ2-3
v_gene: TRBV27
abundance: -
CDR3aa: CASSPGTNTDTQYF
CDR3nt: TGTGCCAGCAGCCCCGGGACAAACACAGATACGCAGTATTTT